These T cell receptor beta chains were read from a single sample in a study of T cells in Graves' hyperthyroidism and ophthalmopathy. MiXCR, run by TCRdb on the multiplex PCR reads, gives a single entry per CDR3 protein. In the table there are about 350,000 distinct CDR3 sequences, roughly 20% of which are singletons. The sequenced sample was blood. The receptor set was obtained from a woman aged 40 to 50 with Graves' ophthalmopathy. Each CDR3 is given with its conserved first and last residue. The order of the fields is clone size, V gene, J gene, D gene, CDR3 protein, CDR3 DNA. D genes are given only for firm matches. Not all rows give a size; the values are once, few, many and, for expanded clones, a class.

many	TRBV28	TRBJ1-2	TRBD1	CASSYTGGILGYTF	TGTGCCAGCAGTTATACAGGGGGCATTTTAGGCTACACCTTC
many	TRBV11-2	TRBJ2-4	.	CASSSNRGRINIQYF	TGTGCCAGCAGCTCCAACCGAGGGCGGATAAACATTCAGTACTTC
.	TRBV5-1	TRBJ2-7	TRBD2	CASSRFPSGGSSYEQYF	TGCGCCAGCAGCCGATTTCCTAGCGGGGGAAGCTCCTACGAGCAGTACTTC
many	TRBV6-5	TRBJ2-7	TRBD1	CASSYVGVDRAYEQYF	TGTGCCAGCAGTTACGTTGGGGTCGACAGGGCCTACGAGCAGTACTTC
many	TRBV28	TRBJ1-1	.	CASNPRATETFF	TGTGCCAGCAACCCCCGGGCGACGGAAACTTTCTTT
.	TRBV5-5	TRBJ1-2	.	CASSLAHLGSGYTF	TGTGCCAGCAGCTTGGCCCATCTGGGGAGCGGCTACACCTTC
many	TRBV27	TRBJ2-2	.	CASSTSASRSYTGELFF	TGTGCCAGCAGTACCTCTGCTTCGAGATCCTACACCGGGGAGCTGTTTTTT
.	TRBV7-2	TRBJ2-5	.	CASSRDPDQETQYF	TGTGCCAGCAGCCGGGACCCTGATCAAGAGACCCAGTACTTC
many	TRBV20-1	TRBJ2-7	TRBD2	CSANTPGLAGYEQYF	TGCAGTGCTAATACTCCGGGACTAGCGGGGTACGAGCAGTACTTC
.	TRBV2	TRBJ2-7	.	CAGASNRYEQYF	TGTGCCGGCGCGAGTAACCGCTACGAGCAGTACTTC
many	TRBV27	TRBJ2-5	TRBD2	CASRKAGLAGVGTQYF	TGTGCCAGCAGGAAGGCGGGACTAGCGGGAGTCGGGACCCAGTACTTC
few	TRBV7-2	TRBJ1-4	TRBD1	CASSFARDRGTEKLFF	TGTGCCAGCAGCTTCGCCCGGGACAGGGGAACGGAAAAACTGTTTTTT
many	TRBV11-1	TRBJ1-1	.	CASSPHAMNTEAFF	TGTGCCAGCAGCCCCCACGCCATGAACACTGAAGCTTTCTTT
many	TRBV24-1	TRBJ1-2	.	CATFDEGSRGYTF	TGTGCCACCTTCGACGAAGGATCGCGTGGCTACACCTTC
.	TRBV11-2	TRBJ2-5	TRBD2	CASSKVGGRPGQETQYF	TGTGCCAGCAGCAAAGTTGGCGGGAGGCCTGGCCAGGAGACCCAGTACTTC
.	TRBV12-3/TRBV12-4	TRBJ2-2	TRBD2	CASIPRGLAGRNTGELFF	TGTGCCAGCATCCCGCGGGGTCTAGCGGGACGGAACACCGGGGAGCTGTTTTTT
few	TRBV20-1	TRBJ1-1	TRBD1	CSARGWDRGPNTEAFF	TGCAGTGCTAGGGGGTGGGACAGGGGGCCCAACACTGAAGCTTTCTTT
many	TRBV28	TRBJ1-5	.	CASRPPGFRDSNQPQHF	TGTGCCAGCAGACCCCCAGGTTTTCGGGATAGCAATCAGCCCCAGCATTTT
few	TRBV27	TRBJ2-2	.	CASSLTAGTGELFF	TGTGCCAGCAGTTTAACCGCCGGAACCGGGGAGCTGTTTTTT
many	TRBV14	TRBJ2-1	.	CASSLGTAGNEQFF	TGTGCCAGCAGCCTGGGCACGGCGGGCAATGAGCAGTTCTTC
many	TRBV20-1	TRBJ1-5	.	CSAEREGTNQPQHF	TGCAGTGCCGAGCGGGAGGGGACAAATCAGCCCCAGCATTTT
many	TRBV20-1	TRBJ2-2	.	CSARGSWQANTGELFF	TGCAGTGCTAGAGGATCATGGCAGGCGAACACCGGGGAGCTGTTTTTT
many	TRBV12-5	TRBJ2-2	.	CASVRPRGAGTGELFF	TGTGCTAGTGTTCGCCCCAGGGGAGCGGGCACCGGGGAGCTGTTTTTT
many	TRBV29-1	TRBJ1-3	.	CSVGDNSGNTIYF	TGCAGCGTTGGGGACAACTCTGGAAACACCATATATTTT
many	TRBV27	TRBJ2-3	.	CASSLEYWRVDTQYF	TGTGCCAGCAGTTTGGAGTATTGGAGGGTAGATACGCAGTATTTT
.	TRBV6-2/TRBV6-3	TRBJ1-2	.	CASSYSADGYTF	TGTGCCAGCAGTTACTCGGCAGATGGCTACACCTTC
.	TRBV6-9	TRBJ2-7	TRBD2	CASRGRTRYEQYF	TGTGCCAGCAGGGGCAGGACTAGATACGAGCAGTACTTC
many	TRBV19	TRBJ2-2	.	CASTRGVRANAGELFF	TGTGCCAGTACCCGTGGGGTTAGGGCGAACGCCGGGGAGCTGTTTTTT
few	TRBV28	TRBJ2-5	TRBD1	CASSRRDSVQETQYF	TGTGCCAGCAGCCGCCGGGACAGCGTCCAAGAGACCCAGTACTTC
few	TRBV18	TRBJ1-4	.	CASSPLPPDTIATNEKLFF	TGTGCCAGCTCACCACTACCACCCGACACCATTGCAACTAATGAAAAACTGTTTTTT
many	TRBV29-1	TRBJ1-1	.	CSVPSTVNTEAFF	TGCAGCGTTCCCTCTACAGTGAACACTGAAGCTTTCTTT
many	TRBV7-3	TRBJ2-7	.	CASSFQGGNEQYF	TGTGCCAGCAGCTTTCAGGGGGGCAACGAGCAGTACTTC
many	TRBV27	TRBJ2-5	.	CASSPRARQETQYF	TGTGCCAGCAGTCCAAGGGCCAGGCAAGAGACCCAGTACTTC
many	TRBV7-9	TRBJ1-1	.	CASSLGTLAFF	TGTGCCAGCAGCTTAGGGACATTGGCTTTCTTT
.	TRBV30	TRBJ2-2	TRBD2	CAWGTTPDPGELFF	TGTGCCTGGGGGACTACCCCAGATCCCGGGGAGCTGTTTTTT
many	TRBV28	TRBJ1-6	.	CASSLSAGVNSPLHF	TGTGCCAGCAGTTTATCGGCCGGGGTTAATTCACCCCTCCACTTT
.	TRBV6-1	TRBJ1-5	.	CASSRGWGGADQPQHF	TGTGCCAGCAGTCGAGGGTGGGGGGGCGCAGATCAGCCCCAGCATTTT
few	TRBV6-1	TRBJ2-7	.	CASRGAGLDYEQYF	TGTGCCAGCAGGGGAGCGGGTCTGGACTACGAGCAGTACTTC
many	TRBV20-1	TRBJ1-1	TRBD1	CSAPGGQLNTEAFF	TGCAGTGCCCCAGGGGGACAGCTGAACACTGAAGCTTTCTTT
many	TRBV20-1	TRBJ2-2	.	CSAPTGGNTGELFF	TGCAGTGCTCCGACCGGGGGGAACACCGGGGAGCTGTTTTTT
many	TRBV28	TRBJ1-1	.	CASSLGQMNTEAFF	TGTGCCAGCAGTTTAGGACAGATGAACACTGAAGCTTTCTTT
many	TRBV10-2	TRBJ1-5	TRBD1	CASSEGTGGVQPQHF	TGCGCCAGCAGTGAGGGGACAGGGGGCGTCCAGCCCCAGCATTTT
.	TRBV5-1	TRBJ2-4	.	CASSPGLLAKNIQYF	TGCGCCAGCAGCCCCGGTTTATTAGCCAAAAACATTCAGTACTTC
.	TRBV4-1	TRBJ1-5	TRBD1	CASRDTGAGQPQHF	TGCGCCAGCAGGGATACAGGGGCCGGACAGCCCCAGCATTTT
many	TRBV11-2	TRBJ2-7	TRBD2	CASSSNPKTLAGEYF	TGTGCCAGCAGCTCCAACCCCAAAACGCTAGCGGGAGAGTACTTC
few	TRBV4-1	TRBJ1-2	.	CASSQRDALGYGYTF	TGCGCCAGCAGCCAACGGGACGCTCTTGGCTATGGCTACACCTTC
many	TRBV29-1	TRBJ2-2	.	CSVKNTGELFF	TGCAGCGTTAAGAACACCGGGGAGCTGTTTTTT
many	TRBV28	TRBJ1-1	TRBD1	CASTTTGSVTEAFF	TGTGCCAGCACCACGACAGGGAGCGTAACTGAAGCTTTCTTT
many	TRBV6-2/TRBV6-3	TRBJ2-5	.	CASSYGGGGIQETQYF	TGTGCCAGCAGTTACGGAGGCGGAGGGATCCAAGAGACCCAGTACTTC
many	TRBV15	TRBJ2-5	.	CATSRVGPGGGTQYF	TGTGCCACCAGCAGAGTGGGTCCCGGGGGAGGGACCCAGTACTTC
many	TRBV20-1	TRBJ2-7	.	CSALTPAAYRDEQYF	TGCAGTGCTCTAACTCCAGCTGCGTATAGAGACGAGCAGTACTTC
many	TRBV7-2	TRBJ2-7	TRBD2	CASSPGSGNAREQYF	TGTGCCAGCAGCCCCGGAAGCGGGAACGCAAGGGAGCAGTACTTC
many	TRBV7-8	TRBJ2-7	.	CASSFETPHQGEQYF	TGTGCCAGCAGCTTTGAGACTCCACATCAGGGGGAGCAGTACTTC
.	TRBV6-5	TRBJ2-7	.	CASSSTRDYEQYF	TGTGCCAGCAGTTCCACTAGGGACTACGAGCAGTACTTC
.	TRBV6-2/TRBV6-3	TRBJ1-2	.	CASTQFVINYGYTF	TGTGCCAGCACCCAATTCGTGATTAACTATGGCTACACCTTC
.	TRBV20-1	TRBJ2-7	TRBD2	CSAISAGGAGDEQYF	TGCAGTGCTATTTCAGCGGGAGGGGCGGGAGACGAGCAGTACTTC
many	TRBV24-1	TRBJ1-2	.	CATSDPGTSNQGYTF	TGTGCCACCAGTGATCCAGGGACCTCTAATCAGGGCTACACCTTC
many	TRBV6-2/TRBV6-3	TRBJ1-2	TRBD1	CASSYRDSPNYGYTF	TGTGCCAGCAGTTACCGGGACAGCCCCAACTATGGCTACACCTTC